One sample yielded the 18 T cell receptor beta chains listed below, sequenced in a study of shared clonotypes between healthy human individuals. The method was immunoSEQ multiplex PCR; TCRdb's version includes in-frame clones alone and lacks a portion of them. The data contain over 1.4 million clones, around 95% of them seen just once; the ten biggest clones take up over 1%. Material for sequencing was naive CD4+ T cells sorted from blood. Stated subset: CD45RA+ positively selected. These receptor sequences come from a man aged 25-45 years in good health.

V and J are TRBV5-1 and TRBJ1-4; D gene unclear. V gave up 0 bases and J gave up 13 bases, with 19 bases separating them. This CDR3 comprises 15 residues. The germline V gene encodes CDR1 SGHRS and CDR2 YFSETQ. The CDR3 sequence is CASSLEEGAYPRLFF. The DNA of the CDR3 is TGCGCCAGCAGCTTGGAGGAGGGAGCCTACCCCCGACTGTTTTTT.

The chain is built from TRBV9 and TRBJ2-3, with 7 bases aligning to TRBD2. Losses at the gene ends were 6 bases for V and 2 bases for J; bases not matched to a gene: 6. The V gene's germline CDR1 is SGDLS and CDR2 YYNGEE. This CDR3 has 14 residues. The CDR3 sequence: CASNNRDYTDTQYF. The DNA for the CDR3 is TGTGCCAGCAATAACCGGGACTACACAGATACGCAGTATTTT.

V usage is TRBV6-4 and J usage is TRBJ1-2; tentative D call: TRBD1 (6 bases). Germline loops: CDR1 MRHNA, CDR2 SNTAGT. This CDR3 is 17 amino acids long. V was clipped by 5 bases and J by 9 bases, with 28 bases between them. This chain's CDR3 is CASSPQGDRPPISRYTF. CDR3 bases: TGTGCCAGCAGTCCACAGGGCGATCGCCCCCCCATATCGCGCTACACCTTC.

The chain recombines TRBV7-2 with TRBJ1-5; unclear D gene. CDR1 SGHTA and CDR2 FQGNSA come from the germline V gene. The CDR3 has 13 residues. Trimming took off 3 bases at V and 1 base at J, with 4 bases between the two ends. The CDR3 DNA reads TGTGCCAGCAGCTTTAGGAGCAATCAGCCCCAGCATTTT. This codes for CASSFRSNQPQHF.

The chain combines TRBV19 with TRBJ1-5; maybe TRBD1 (5 bases). V was clipped by 3 bases and J by 4 bases, with 19 bases between them. The germline V gene encodes CDR1 LNHDA and CDR2 SQIVND (reference sequence). The CDR3 sequence is 17 residues long. The CDR3 region has the DNA TGTGCCAGTAGTATTCCCCCCGGACATAGTCGGAATCAGCCCCAGCATTTT. Encoded protein: CASSIPPGHSRNQPQHF.

The rearrangement uses TRBV5-1 and TRBJ2-1; D ambiguous. V was pared by 4 bases and J by 6 bases, with 14 bases between. CDR1 is SGHRS and CDR2 is YFSETQ in the germline V gene. This CDR3 is 14 amino acids long. The CDR3 sequence: CASSIKDWGNEQFF. The CDR3 region has the DNA TGCGCCAGCAGCATCAAAGACTGGGGCAATGAGCAGTTCTTC. The full variable domain, its missing parts supplied by reference TRBV5-1 and TRBJ2-1, is KAGVTQTPRYLIKTRGQQVTLSCSPISGHRSVSWYQQTPGQGLQFLFEYFSETQRNKGNFPGRFSGRQFSNSRSEMNVSTLELGDSALYLCASSIKDWGNEQFFGPGTRLTVL.

The chain is built from TRBV4-2 and TRBJ2-7; D possibly corresponds to TRBD1 (6 bases). The V and J ends lost 0 bases and 3 bases respectively, with 9 bases between them. The CDR3 runs 14 residues. Germline CDR1 and CDR2: LGHNA and YNFKEQ. CDR3 in DNA: TGTGCCAGCAGCCAAGAATCACAGGGCTACGAGCAGTACTTC. Protein sequence: CASSQESQGYEQYF.

The V gene is TRBV5-1, the J gene TRBJ2-1, with TRBD1 matching over 8 bases. The CDR3 runs to 14 residues. Germline values: CDR1 SGHRS, CDR2 YFSETQ. Trimming at V came to 0 bases and at J to 8 bases, leaving 4 bases not matched to a gene. Here the CDR3 DNA reads TGCGCCAGCAGCTTGGCCGGACAGGGCGATGAGCAGTTCTTC. It yields the protein CASSLAGQGDEQFF.

This chain joins TRBV5-1 and TRBJ2-1; perhaps TRBD1 as D (5 bases). This CDR3 spans 15 amino acids. Trimming shortened V by 3 bases and J by 8 bases, and 18 bases separated the two germline ends. CDR1 is SGHRS, CDR2 YFSETQ, per germline. The CDR3 DNA sequence: TGCGCCAGCAGCTCGACAGTGCTGTGGGTCGATGAGCAGTTCTTC. Amino acid sequence: CASSSTVLWVDEQFF.

The chain is built from TRBV6-1 and TRBJ2-1; no clear D gene. Trimming cost V 8 bases and J 1 base, with 6 bases left between them. The CDR3 runs 12 residues. Germline V gene data show CDR1 as MNHNS and CDR2 as SASEGT. The CDR3 loop reads CASGASYNEQFF. The DNA for the CDR3 is TGTGCCAGCGGCGCTTCCTACAATGAGCAGTTCTTC.

J is TRBJ2-5 and V is TRBV5-1; TRBD1 matches at 7 bases. This CDR3 is 16 amino acids long. With V trimmed by 1 base and J by 3 bases, 9 bases remained unmatched. CDR1 SGHRS and CDR2 YFSETQ come from the germline V gene. For the CDR3, the DNA is TGCGCCAGCAGCTTGACTCAGGGACAGACAAAAGAGACCCAGTACTTC. Translated: CASSLTQGQTKETQYF. Variable domain in full (rest from reference TRBV5-1 and TRBJ2-5): KAGVTQTPRYLIKTRGQQVTLSCSPISGHRSVSWYQQTPGQGLQFLFEYFSETQRNKGNFPGRFSGRQFSNSRSEMNVSTLELGDSALYLCASSLTQGQTKETQYFGPGTRLLVL.

The V and J genes are TRBV28 and TRBJ1-4, with 9 bases identical to TRBD1. Trimming cost V 4 bases and J 7 bases; bases outside gene matches: 7. The CDR3 loop spans 15 amino acids. Per the germline V gene, CDR1 is MDHEN and CDR2 is SYDVKM. The CDR3 DNA reads as TGTGCCAGCAGTTCGATGACAGGGGGGAGTGAAAAACTGTTTTTT. Its translation is CASSSMTGGSEKLFF.

The chain combines TRBV2 with TRBJ1-1; D is uncertain. The CDR3 is 15 residues long. CDR1 SNHLY and CDR2 FYNNEI come from the germline V gene. The V end was cut by 6 bases, the J end by 1 base, with 15 bases between. CDR3 in DNA: TGTGCCAGCAGGGCCCGGACGGAACCGAACACTGAAGCTTTCTTT. It translates to CASRARTEPNTEAFF.

The chain employs TRBV6-5 and TRBJ1-1; tentatively, D is TRBD1 (5 bases). Trimming cost V 6 bases and J 8 bases, with 13 bases left between them. In germline, CDR1 is MNHEY, CDR2 SVGAGI. The CDR3 runs 12 residues. CDR3 residues: CASRRTIGEAFF. As DNA, the CDR3 is TGTGCCAGCAGGCGGACAATCGGCGAAGCTTTCTTT.

J is TRBJ2-6 and V is TRBV28; D may be TRBD1 (5 bases). The CDR3 is made up of 17 amino acids. Trimming took off 7 bases at V and 1 base at J, with 17 bases between the two ends. Germline CDR1 and CDR2: MDHEN and SYDVKM. In nucleotides, the CDR3 is TGTGCCAGCACTAAACGGACATTTTCATCTGGGGCCAACGTCCTGACTTTC. This codes for CASTKRTFSSGANVLTF.

This clone was seen more than once but under ten times. J is TRBJ1-1 and V is TRBV29-1, with TRBD1 as a possible D gene (5 bases). This CDR3 is 14 amino acids long. CDR1 and CDR2 (germline): SQVTM, ANQGSEA. With 6 bases removed from V and 1 base from J, the gap between germline ends came to 15 bases. The CDR3 spells CSVSRDLGNTEAFF. CDR3 sequence (DNA): TGCAGCGTATCACGGGACCTCGGGAACACTGAAGCTTTCTTT.

The rearrangement uses TRBV6-1 and TRBJ1-4; D not certain. The germline V gene encodes CDR1 MNHNS and CDR2 SASEGT. The CDR3 spans 12 residues. The V gene lost 6 bases and the J gene lost 7 bases, with 9 bases spanning the gap. Here the CDR3 DNA reads TGTGCCAGCAGCCAGGCGATTGAAAAACTGTTTTTT. As protein: CASSQAIEKLFF.

A remark on this clone: The same CDR3 arises from other DNA sequences in this sample as well. The chain recombines TRBV27 with TRBJ1-1; D uncertain. The CDR3 has 13 amino acids. The germline V gene encodes CDR1 MNHEY and CDR2 SMNVEV (reference sequence). Trimming took 6 bases from V and 0 from J, leaving 8 bases between them. The CDR3 bases are TGTGCCAGCAGGGGCACAGTGAACACTGAAGCTTTCTTT. This translates into CASRGTVNTEAFF.